This T cell receptor beta chain emerged from a study of blood T cell repertoires in COVID-19. The germline CDR1 and CDR2 sequences are MGHRA and YSYEKL. This CDR3 contains 13 residues. V was trimmed by 3 bases and J by 2 bases, leaving 7 bases between them. The repertoire was sequenced with immunoSEQ multiplex PCR; TCRdb's copy has only in-frame clones and lacks some. This sample has roughly 220,000 clones, with under 90% found just once. The clonotype was recovered from a man aged 25-45 years with active or convalescent COVID-19. The chain uses TRBV4-1 and TRBJ2-5; D is undetermined. Sequenced input: peripheral blood. This CDR3 reads CASSQSIQETQYF. For the CDR3, the DNA is TGCGCCAGCAGCCAGAGCATTCAAGAGACCCAGTACTTC.